The 26 T cell receptor beta chains given below trace back to one sample, sequenced in a study of T cell repertoires in cytomegalovirus infection. One entry per CDR3 protein, called by TCRdb with MiXCR from the reads. Among around 530,000 distinct CDR3 sequences, 16% were seen once, and the ten largest hold roughly 25%. Sequenced material: CD8+ T cells from PBMCs. The receptors derive from a human donor in good health (CMV status not recorded). Some clones in this sample may be carry-over from other donors' samples.

This clonotype has more than one count but fewer than ten. CDR3 in amino acids: CASSYRGLAEQYF. The CDR3 DNA is TGTGCCAGCAGTTACCGGGGACTAGCGGAGCAGTATTTT. The chain joins TRBV6-6 to TRBJ2-3; 11 positions agree with TRBD2. Germline V lookup: CDR1 MNHNY, CDR2 SVGAGI (reference sequence). CDR3 length equals 13 residues. The V gene end was trimmed by 2 bases and the J gene end by 11 bases; junction bases not matched to a gene: 3.

The chain recombines TRBV11-2 with TRBJ2-1; D not resolved. Trimming pared 4 bases from V and 15 bases from J, leaving 34 bases between. The CDR3 runs to 18 residues. The germline gives CDR1 SGHAT, CDR2 FQNNGV. The CDR3 spells CASSSACGRLSFYNETFF. CDR3 nucleotides: TGTGCCAGCAGCTCCGCCTGCGGCAGACTGTCCTTCTACAATGAGACGTTCTTC.

This clonotype has only a few counts. The V gene is TRBV5-4, the J gene TRBJ2-1; possible D gene TRBD1, 5 bases. This CDR3 contains 14 residues. With 2 bases removed from V and 5 bases from J, the gap between germline ends came to 11 bases. The germline V gene has CDR1 SGHNT and CDR2 YYREEE (reference sequence). DNA for the CDR3: TGTGCCAGCAGCTTAATGAAGGACAACAATGAGCAGTTCTTC. It specifies CASSLMKDNNEQFF.

The J gene is TRBJ1-2, the V gene TRBV9; unclear D gene. The germline V and J ends were trimmed by 2 bases and 2 bases, with 13 bases remaining between them. Germline V gene lookup returns CDR1 SGDLS and CDR2 YYNGEE. This CDR3 has 15 amino acids. DNA for the CDR3: TGTGCCAGCAGCGTGGGAGCCTCCTCCAACTATGGCTACACCTTC. It is translated as CASSVGASSNYGYTF.

The chain is built from TRBV6-5 and TRBJ1-1; possible D gene TRBD1, 5 bases. The CDR3 has 15 amino acids. V lost 2 bases, J lost 4 bases, and 14 bases lay in between. Looked up from germline, CDR1 is MNHEY and CDR2 is SVGAGI. CDR3 sequence reads: CASSYGGGAFTEAFF. As DNA, the CDR3 is TGTGCCAGCAGTTACGGCGGGGGAGCTTTCACTGAAGCTTTCTTT.

This clonotype was detected only a few times. V gene TRBV12-3 or TRBV12-4 combines with J gene TRBJ2-1, with TRBD2 as a possible D gene (5 bases). The V gene lost 6 bases and the J gene lost 0 bases, with 12 bases spanning the gap. The CDR3 loop spans 15 amino acids. The CDR3 region has the DNA TGTGCCAGCAGGGATCGGAGGAGCTCCTACAATGAGCAGTTCTTC. Translated, it gives CASRDRRSSYNEQFF.

At least ten counts were recorded for this clonotype. The gene calls are TRBV7-6 and TRBJ2-7; 9 bases agree with TRBD1. CDR3 length: 16 residues. Germline CDR1 reads SGHVS; CDR2 reads FNYEAQ. V lost 2 bases and J lost 3; bases outside the gene matches: 8. CDR3 sequence reads: CASSLRGQGRIYEQYF. The CDR3 DNA follows: TGTGCCAGCAGCTTACGGGGACAGGGACGGATCTACGAGCAGTACTTC.

At least ten counts were recorded for this clonotype. J is TRBJ1-3 and V is TRBV7-3; D uncertain. Trimming pared 5 bases from V and 2 bases from J, leaving 13 bases between. This CDR3 has 15 amino acids. Germline CDR1 is SGHTA and CDR2 is FQGTGA. The CDR3 region is CASSMDGFPGNTIYF. The CDR3, as DNA: TGTGCCAGCAGCATGGACGGTTTTCCTGGAAACACCATATATTTT.

The table lists this clonotype with a few counts. V and J are TRBV28 and TRBJ1-6; 12 bases map to TRBD1. Germline CDR1 is MDHEN and CDR2 is SYDVKM. CDR3 length: 17 amino acids. V lost 11 bases to trimming and J lost 10 bases; unmatched junction nucleotides: 18. The CDR3 reads CAFGGTGGPRGWSPLHF. The CDR3 DNA sequence: TGTGCCTTCGGAGGGACAGGGGGCCCCCGAGGATGGTCACCCCTCCACTTT.

J is TRBJ2-1 and V is TRBV20-1; tentative D call: TRBD1 (5 bases). Germline CDR1 is DFQATT and CDR2 is SNEGSKA (reference sequence). V gave up 5 bases and J gave up 4 bases, with 9 bases separating them. The CDR3 loop spans 12 amino acids. The CDR3 nucleotides read TGCAGTGCTCCCAGGGTTTACAATGAGCAGTTCTTC. Encoded protein: CSAPRVYNEQFF.

This clonotype was seen many times. The chain couples TRBV27 to TRBJ2-7; 12 nucleotides line up with TRBD2. Germline CDR1 reads MNHEY; CDR2 reads SMNVEV (reference sequence). The CDR3 runs 14 residues. Trimming cost V 3 bases and J 6 bases; bases outside gene matches: 3. The CDR3 nucleotides read TGTGCCAGCAGTTTGACTAGCGGGAGTTCCGAGCAGTACTTC. Translation gives CASSLTSGSSEQYF.

This clonotype has only a few counts. The CDR3 region is CASSSGTNSYNEQFF. DNA for the CDR3: TGTGCCAGCAGTTCGGGCACTAACTCCTACAATGAGCAGTTCTTC. The chain couples TRBV27 to TRBJ2-1; D is ambiguous. CDR3 size: 15 residues. Germline values: CDR1 MNHEY, CDR2 SMNVEV (reference sequence). With 4 bases removed from V and 0 bases from J, the gap between germline ends came to 10 bases.

This clonotype has only a few counts. The rearrangement uses TRBV19 and TRBJ2-7; weak D call: TRBD1 (6 bases). Trimming stripped 1 base from V and 6 bases from J, with 10 bases between. CDR1 and CDR2 (germline): LNHDA, SQIVND (reference sequence). The CDR3 extends over 13 amino acids. CDR3 residues: CASSIGRTVEQYF. CDR3 in DNA: TGTGCCAGTAGTATAGGACGGACAGTCGAGCAGTACTTC.

This clonotype was seen repeatedly, ten times or more. This rearrangement joins TRBV27 to TRBJ1-3; D is unresolved. This CDR3 region has 11 residues. Germline-derived CDR1 and CDR2 are MNHEY and SMNVEV (reference sequence). Between the trimmed V and J ends, which lost 6 bases and 4 bases, there was a span of 4 bases. Written as DNA, the CDR3 is TGTGCCAGCAGACGGGGAAACACCATATATTTT. Its protein is CASRRGNTIYF.

The chain combines TRBV27 with TRBJ2-1, with 12 bases that match TRBD2. CDR3 length equals 14 residues. Germline V gene data show CDR1 as MNHEY and CDR2 as SMNVEV (reference sequence). Unmatched junction bases numbered 4, after V lost 7 bases and J lost 6 bases. The CDR3: CASTASGGANEQFF. As DNA, the CDR3 is TGTGCCAGCACGGCTAGCGGGGGGGCCAATGAGCAGTTCTTC.

The chain carries TRBV27 and TRBJ1-2; no firm D call. The CDR3 has 18 amino acids. Per germline, CDR1 MNHEY and CDR2 SMNVEV (reference sequence). V was clipped by 3 bases and J by 6 bases, with 26 bases between them. CDR3 sequence: CASSFHLPPAGRDDGYTF. CDR3 DNA: TGTGCCAGCAGTTTCCACCTTCCTCCGGCGGGGAGAGATGATGGCTACACCTTC.

The table lists this clonotype with many counts. The chain is built from TRBV7-8 and TRBJ2-4, with 7 bases identical to TRBD2. J lost 0 bases, V lost 6 bases, and 11 bases had no gene match. Germline V lookup: CDR1 SGHVS, CDR2 FQNEAQ. This CDR3 has 17 amino acids. CDR3 DNA sequence: TGTGCCAGCAGGGTAGCACGGGGGGATCTAGCCAAAAACATTCAGTACTTC. This codes for CASRVARGDLAKNIQYF.

This clonotype was seen more than once but under ten times. CDR3 bases: TGTGCCAGCTTAGACCCGGCGGGGGAGCTGTTTTTT. Its protein product is CASLDPAGELFF. The chain links TRBV2 to TRBJ2-2; D call uncertain. CDR1 and CDR2 (germline): SNHLY, FYNNEI. The CDR3 has 12 residues. Trimming pared 8 bases from V and 8 bases from J, leaving 12 bases between. The full variable domain, rest sourced from reference TRBV2 and TRBJ2-2, is EPEVTQTPSHQVTQMGQEVILRCVPISNHLYFYWYRQILGQKVEFLVSFYNNEISEKSEIFDDQFSVERPDGSNFTLKIRSTKLEDSAMYFCASLDPAGELFFGEGSRLTVL.

This chain joins TRBV20-1 and TRBJ1-6, with 8 bases that match TRBD1. Germline CDR1 reads DFQATT; CDR2 reads SNEGSKA (reference sequence). The CDR3 extends over 16 amino acids. Trimming at V came to 1 base and at J to 10 bases, leaving 12 bases not matched to a gene. The CDR3 region is CSARVRRQGMQSPLHF. The CDR3 DNA follows: TGCAGTGCTAGAGTCCGTCGACAGGGGATGCAGTCACCCCTCCACTTT.

This clonotype was observed a few times. The chain has TRBV19 and TRBJ2-7; no firm D call. Germline V gene data show CDR1 as LNHDA and CDR2 as SQIVND (reference sequence). V was clipped by 3 bases and J by 0 bases, with 9 bases between them. This CDR3 has 14 amino acids. The CDR3 DNA is TGTGCCAGTAGTATTCTACCAGGCTCCTACGAGCAGTACTTC. Translating it yields CASSILPGSYEQYF.

This clonotype came up a few times. This sequence joins TRBV25-1 and TRBJ2-1; 9 bases match TRBD2. The CDR3 is 16 residues long. CDR1 is MGHDK and CDR2 is SYGVNS in the germline V gene. The V gene end was trimmed by 4 bases and the J gene end by 1 base; junction bases not matched to a gene: 5. CDR3 bases: TGTGCCAGCAGTGGGCGGGGGGGGATTTCCTACAATGAGCAGTTCTTC. It yields the protein CASSGRGGISYNEQFF.

This clonotype has ten or more counts. The chain employs TRBV9 and TRBJ1-1; D is perhaps TRBD1 (5 bases). Germline values: CDR1 SGDLS, CDR2 YYNGEE. This CDR3 contains 12 residues. V was pared by 3 bases and J by 8 bases, with 11 bases between. DNA for the CDR3: TGTGCCAGCAGCGAGGGCGCAGGGGAAGCTTTCTTT. Protein: CASSEGAGEAFF.

This clonotype was seen ten or more times. The chain employs TRBV24-1 and TRBJ2-1, with 11 bases fitting TRBD2. CDR3 length equals 16 residues. Unmatched junction bases numbered 9, after V lost 4 bases and J lost 8 bases. Looked up from germline, CDR1 is KGHDR and CDR2 is SFDVKD. CDR3 nucleotide sequence: TGTGCCACCAGTGAGCCAACTAGCGGGAGTAGCCATGAGCAGTTCTTC. Amino acid sequence: CATSEPTSGSSHEQFF.

This clonotype has ten or more counts. At one end, the junction sequence differs from germline, possibly due to a read error. The chain joins TRBV5-1 to TRBJ1-1; D call uncertain. This CDR3 has 13 residues. Germline V CDR1 and CDR2: SGHRS, YFSETQ. CDR3 in amino acids: CASSLGKNTEAFF. The DNA of the CDR3 is TGTGCCAGCAGCTTAGGGAAGAACACTGAAGCTTTCTTT. Combining the CDR3 with reference TRBV5-1 and TRBJ1-1 gives the whole variable domain KAGVTQTPRYLIKTRGQQVTLSCSPISGHRSVSWYQQTPGQGLQFLFEYFSETQRNKGNFPGRFSGRQFSNSRSEMNVSTLELGDSALYLCASSLGKNTEAFFGQGTRLTVV.

In its sample, this clonotype was seen a few times. CDR3 coding DNA: TGTGCCAGCCTGGGGGGGGAGGGAGAGCAGTTCTTC. It is translated as CASLGGEGEQFF. This rearrangement joins TRBV6-5 to TRBJ2-1; TRBD2 aligns across 7 bases. CDR1 is MNHEY, CDR2 SVGAGI, per germline. Trimming at V came to 8 bases and at J to 10 bases, leaving 8 bases not matched to a gene. The CDR3 consists of 12 residues.

This chain uses TRBV4-1 with TRBJ2-4; D possibly corresponds to TRBD2 (7 bases). The CDR3 loop spans 20 amino acids. The V end lost 0 bases, the J end lost 2 bases, and 23 bases lay between the germline ends. In germline, CDR1 is MGHRA, CDR2 YSYEKL. As DNA, the CDR3 is TGCGCCAGCAGCCAAGAGAAGGGAAAAAAGGGAGGGGGTCCCAAAAACATTCAGTACTTC. Translated, it gives CASSQEKGKKGGGPKNIQYF.